These 12 T cell receptor beta chains were all obtained from the same sample, sequenced in a study of shared clonotypes between healthy human individuals. The table came from immunoSEQ multiplex PCR; TCRdb's copy has only in-frame clones and leaves some out. Among roughly 650,000 clones listed, roughly 97% were seen once. Sequences were obtained from naive CD4+ T cells sorted from blood. The subset is: CD45RA+ positively selected. These receptors were taken from a woman aged 30 to 39 in good health.

The chain employs TRBV11-2 and TRBJ1-2; the D is unclear. Germline-derived CDR1 and CDR2 are SGHAT and FQNNGV. The V end lost 2 bases, the J end lost 4 bases, and 8 bases lay between the germline ends. This CDR3 is built from 13 residues. The CDR3 region is CASSLQQLYGYTF. CDR3 in DNA: TGTGCCAGCAGCTTACAACAGCTCTATGGCTACACCTTC.

The chain is built from TRBV29-1 and TRBJ2-2; 7 positions match TRBD1. The germline CDR1 and CDR2 sequences are SQVTM and ANQGSEA. Trimming cost V 7 bases and J 2 bases; bases outside gene matches: 7. The CDR3 covers 14 residues. CDR3 amino acids: CSATGTENTGELFF. For the CDR3, the DNA is TGCAGCGCAACCGGGACAGAAAACACCGGGGAGCTGTTTTTT.

The chain recombines TRBV6-6 with TRBJ2-1; the match to TRBD2 covers 8 bases. CDR3 length equals 14 residues. The J segment lost 2 bases and the V segment lost 3 bases, leaving 0 bases of the junction unmatched. CDR1 is MNHNY and CDR2 is SVGAGI in the germline V gene (reference sequence). CDR3 DNA: TGTGCCAGCAGTTATAGCGGGGCCTACAATGAGCAGTTCTTC. This encodes CASSYSGAYNEQFF.

The V gene is TRBV5-1, the J gene TRBJ1-5, with D uncertain. The germline V gene encodes CDR1 SGHRS and CDR2 YFSETQ. The CDR3 is 15 residues long. The ends were cut back, 4 bases at V and 0 bases at J, with 11 bases in the middle. This CDR3 is CASSLFGNSNQPQHF. The CDR3 bases are TGCGCCAGCAGCCTATTTGGGAATAGCAATCAGCCCCAGCATTTT. The whole variable domain, filled in from reference TRBV5-1 and TRBJ1-5, reads KAGVTQTPRYLIKTRGQQVTLSCSPISGHRSVSWYQQTPGQGLQFLFEYFSETQRNKGNFPGRFSGRQFSNSRSEMNVSTLELGDSALYLCASSLFGNSNQPQHFGDGTRLSIL.

The chain joins TRBV27 to TRBJ2-2; D is undetermined. Deletions cut 3 bases from V and 3 bases from J, with 11 bases between. CDR1 MNHEY and CDR2 SMNVEV come from the germline V gene (reference sequence). CDR3 length: 15 amino acids. CDR3 loop: CASSFMVGYTGELFF. The CDR3 DNA reads as TGTGCCAGCAGTTTCATGGTGGGGTACACCGGGGAGCTGTTTTTT.

The V gene is TRBV7-2, the J gene TRBJ2-7; TRBD2 aligns across 13 bases. There are 15 residues in the CDR3. V lost 5 bases and J lost 2; bases outside the gene matches: 3. Germline V gives CDR1 SGHTA, CDR2 FQGNSA. The CDR3 spells CASSHGTSGTYEQYF. CDR3 nucleotide sequence: TGTGCCAGCAGCCACGGGACTAGCGGGACCTACGAGCAGTACTTC.

About this clone: The sample carries other DNA sequences with the same CDR3. This chain uses TRBV5-1 with TRBJ2-2; the D is unclear. V lost 0 bases and J 0 bases, leaving 9 bases between the germline ends. The CDR3 has 16 residues. In germline, CDR1 is SGHRS, CDR2 YFSETQ. CDR3: CASSLVAGANTGELFF. In DNA, the CDR3 is TGCGCCAGCAGCTTGGTCGCAGGCGCGAACACCGGGGAGCTGTTTTTT.

The chain couples TRBV28 to TRBJ2-5, with D possibly being TRBD1 (5 bases). The J call is uncertain, as TRBJ2-7 better fits the DNA end. The germline CDR1 and CDR2 sequences are MDHEN and SYDVKM. The CDR3 contains 13 residues. Here the CDR3 reads CASTLGRYYEQYF. The CDR3 coding sequence is TGTGCCAGCACACTGGGGCGGTACTACGAGCAGTACTTC.

A single count supports this clone. The chain is built from TRBV5-1 and TRBJ2-2, with 15 bases lining up with TRBD2. The V and J ends lost 0 bases and 0 bases, in that order; junction bases with no gene match: 3. This CDR3 comprises 19 residues. Looked up from germline, CDR1 is SGHRS and CDR2 is YFSETQ. For the CDR3, the DNA is TGCGCCAGCAGCTTGGCCGGGACTAGCGGGAGGACGAACACCGGGGAGCTGTTTTTT. Protein product: CASSLAGTSGRTNTGELFF.

The chain recombines TRBV28 with TRBJ1-1; TRBD1 matches at 7 bases. Losses at the gene ends were 3 bases for V and 3 bases for J; bases not matched to a gene: 4. Germline V CDR1 and CDR2: MDHEN, SYDVKM. The CDR3 loop spans 14 amino acids. This CDR3 is CASSLIRGHTEAFF. The CDR3 DNA reads as TGTGCCAGCAGTTTGATAAGGGGGCACACTGAAGCTTTCTTT.

The rearrangement joins TRBV14 to TRBJ2-7; maybe TRBD1 (6 bases). The CDR3 is 13 amino acids. CDR1 SGHDN and CDR2 FVKESK come from the germline V gene. Trimming removed 4 bases from V and 6 bases from J, with 13 bases in between. CDR3 residues: CASSRQEEAEQYF. For the CDR3, the DNA is TGTGCCAGCAGCCGACAGGAGGAGGCCGAGCAGTACTTC.

The chain combines TRBV5-4 with TRBJ2-1, with TRBD2 identical over 7 bases. Per the germline V gene, CDR1 is SGHNT and CDR2 is YYREEE (reference sequence). J lost 4 bases, V lost 2 bases, and 6 bases had no gene match. The CDR3 length is 15 residues. The CDR3 nucleotides read TGTGCCAGCAGCTTAGGGAGCGGGGCATACAATGAGCAGTTCTTC. This gives the protein CASSLGSGAYNEQFF. Drawing the rest from reference TRBV5-4 and TRBJ2-1, the complete variable domain is ETGVTQSPTHLIKTRGQQVTLRCSSQSGHNTVSWYQQALGQGPQFIFQYYREEENGRGNFPPRFSGLQFPNYSSELNVNALELDDSALYLCASSLGSGAYNEQFFGPGTRLTVL.